The 26 T cell receptor beta chains below come from one sample, sequenced in a study of shared clonotypes between healthy human individuals. Data came from immunoSEQ multiplex PCR; TCRdb stores just in-frame clones and leaves some out. The table includes about 680,000 clones, approximately 75% detected once. Sequencing input: memory CD4+ T cells sorted from blood. Described subset: CD45RA-negative fraction. These receptors all stem from a young woman in good health.

This clone was seen a single time. Other DNA sequences within the sample encode an identical CDR3. The gene calls are TRBV18 and TRBJ2-1, with unresolved D. CDR3 length: 15 residues. V lost 1 base to trimming and J lost 1 base, with 8 bases between them. Per the germline V gene, CDR1 is KGHSH and CDR2 is LQKENI. The CDR3 nucleotides read TGTGCCAGCTCACCACGTCGTAGTTCCTACAATGAGCAGTTCTTC. It yields the protein CASSPRRSSYNEQFF. The variable domain in full, with the rest retrieved from reference TRBV18 and TRBJ2-1, is NAGVMQNPRHLVRRRGQEARLRCSPMKGHSHVYWYRQLPEEGLKFMVYLQKENIIDESGMPKERFSAEFPKEGPSILRIQQVVRGDSAAYFCASSPRRSSYNEQFFGPGTRLTVL.

This chain uses TRBV19 with TRBJ1-1, with 10 bases matching TRBD1. V lost 7 bases to trimming and J lost 4 bases; unmatched junction nucleotides: 6. This CDR3 has 14 amino acids. Germline V gene lookup returns CDR1 LNHDA and CDR2 SQIVND (reference sequence). The CDR3 nucleotides read TGTGCCAGTAAGGACAGGGGGGAGGGCACTGAAGCTTTCTTT. The encoded protein is CASKDRGEGTEAFF.

This chain connects TRBV10-3 to TRBJ2-1, with TRBD2 matching over 9 bases. The CDR3 covers 14 residues. The ends lost 10 bases at V and 0 bases at J; junction bases unmatched: 4. The V gene's germline CDR1 is ENHRY and CDR2 SYGVKD. The CDR3 region is CATKLAGSYNEQFF. The CDR3 coding sequence is TGTGCCACCAAACTAGCGGGCTCCTACAATGAGCAGTTCTTC.

This sequence joins TRBV28 and TRBJ2-7, with TRBD2 matching over 8 bases. CDR3 length: 13 amino acids. CDR1 is MDHEN, CDR2 SYDVKM, per germline. The V and J ends lost 11 bases and 0 bases, in that order; junction bases with no gene match: 6. The CDR3 nucleotides are TGTGCCTCCCACGGGGGGGGCTCCTACGAGCAGTACTTC. Its protein is CASHGGGSYEQYF.

The V gene is TRBV28, the J gene TRBJ2-3, with no clear D. CDR1 and CDR2 (germline): MDHEN, SYDVKM. V dropped 6 bases and J dropped 4 bases, with 11 bases sitting between them. This CDR3 comprises 13 residues. For the CDR3, the DNA is TGTGCCAGCAGATACCCTGCTGCAGATACGCAGTATTTT. It is translated as CASRYPAADTQYF.

The chain carries TRBV27 and TRBJ2-7, with D possibly being TRBD2 (5 bases). Germline V CDR1 and CDR2: MNHEY, SMNVEV (reference sequence). The CDR3 is made up of 12 amino acids. Deletions cut 6 bases from V and 4 bases from J, with 10 bases between. The CDR3, as DNA: TGTGCCAGCAGGAATACTAGTTACGAGCAGTACTTC. Protein: CASRNTSYEQYF.

The chain employs TRBV30 and TRBJ1-1, with 8 bases lining up with TRBD1. V lost 1 base, J lost 3 bases, and 13 bases stayed unmatched. In germline, CDR1 is GTSNPN, CDR2 SVGIG (reference sequence). The CDR3 is made up of 17 amino acids. CDR3 in amino acids: CAWSAHLDRGLDTEAFF. The CDR3 nucleotides read TGTGCCTGGAGTGCCCACCTAGACAGGGGATTGGACACTGAAGCTTTCTTT. Combining the CDR3 with reference TRBV30 and TRBJ1-1 gives the whole variable domain SQTIHQWPATLVQPVGSPLSLECTVEGTSNPNLYWYRQAAGRGLQLLFYSVGIGQISSEVPQNLSASRPQDRQFILSSKKLLLSDSGFYLCAWSAHLDRGLDTEAFFGQGTRLTVV.

The J gene is TRBJ2-1, the V gene TRBV5-8; TRBD2 might be the D (6 bases). Trimming took off 2 bases at V and 6 bases at J, with 12 bases between the two ends. In germline, CDR1 is SGHTS, CDR2 YDEGEE. The CDR3 consists of 14 residues. The CDR3 sequence is CASSFQTSFNEQFF. The CDR3 DNA follows: TGTGCCAGCAGCTTCCAGACTAGTTTCAATGAGCAGTTCTTC.

This chain links TRBV25-1 with TRBJ2-1; D is perhaps TRBD2 (7 bases). Trimming took off 4 bases at V and 6 bases at J, with 16 bases between the two ends. The CDR3 contains 15 residues. Germline values: CDR1 MGHDK, CDR2 SYGVNS. CDR3 amino acids: CASSGGGGNSNEQFF. For the CDR3, the DNA is TGTGCCAGCAGTGGGGGGGGCGGCAACTCCAATGAGCAGTTCTTC.

Only a few counts were recorded for this clone. The chain recombines TRBV15 with TRBJ2-7, with D possibly being TRBD1 or TRBD2 (5 bases each). The CDR3 loop spans 18 amino acids. Trimming took 0 bases from V and 2 from J, leaving 20 bases between them. Germline loops: CDR1 LNHNV, CDR2 YYDKDF (reference sequence). The CDR3 sequence is CATSRDLPGLSLTYEQYF. The CDR3 nucleotides are TGTGCCACCAGCAGAGATCTCCCGGGGCTAAGCTTGACCTACGAGCAGTACTTC.

V gene TRBV2 combines with J gene TRBJ1-5, with 10 positions matching TRBD1. The ends lost 5 bases at V and 0 bases at J; junction bases unmatched: 7. CDR3 length: 17 residues. Germline V gene lookup returns CDR1 SNHLY and CDR2 FYNNEI. CDR3 DNA: TGTGCCAGCAGTTCCGGGACAGGGGTTAATAGCAATCAGCCCCAGCATTTT. Its translation: CASSSGTGVNSNQPQHF.

This sequence joins TRBV15 and TRBJ1-2; D may be TRBD1 (5 bases). The CDR3 is made up of 15 amino acids. V dropped 0 bases and J dropped 4 bases, with 12 bases sitting between them. Germline V gene lookup returns CDR1 LNHNV and CDR2 YYDKDF (reference sequence). The DNA of the CDR3 is TGTGCCACCAGCAGAGATAAGGGGATCGGCTATGGCTACACCTTC. Amino acids: CATSRDKGIGYGYTF.

There are a few counts of this clone. V usage is TRBV5-1 and J usage is TRBJ1-2, with TRBD1 matching 7 bases. Per germline, CDR1 SGHRS and CDR2 YFSETQ. V trimming: 3 bases; J trimming: 4 bases; junction bases outside the gene matches: 0. This CDR3 contains 12 residues. The chain's CDR3 is CASSWDSYGYTF. CDR3 DNA sequence: TGCGCCAGCAGCTGGGACAGCTATGGCTACACCTTC. Using reference TRBV5-1 and TRBJ1-2 for the parts outside the CDR3, the full variable domain is KAGVTQTPRYLIKTRGQQVTLSCSPISGHRSVSWYQQTPGQGLQFLFEYFSETQRNKGNFPGRFSGRQFSNSRSEMNVSTLELGDSALYLCASSWDSYGYTFGSGTRLTVV.

V gene TRBV5-1 combines with J gene TRBJ1-1; TRBD1 is a possible D gene (5 bases). The CDR3 is 14 amino acids. Deletions cut 4 bases from V and 3 bases from J, with 13 bases between. CDR1 SGHRS and CDR2 YFSETQ come from the germline V gene. Here the CDR3 DNA reads TGCGCCAGCAGCGAACAGGTGGGGGACACTGAAGCTTTCTTT. Translated: CASSEQVGDTEAFF.

The V and J genes are TRBV27 and TRBJ2-1, with D tentatively TRBD2 (5 bases). The CDR3 contains 16 residues. The ends were cut back, 3 bases at V and 8 bases at J, with 20 bases in the middle. Germline V gene lookup returns CDR1 MNHEY and CDR2 SMNVEV (reference sequence). The CDR3: CASSFLGRPERDEQFF. The CDR3 region has the DNA TGTGCCAGCAGTTTTCTCGGTCGTCCCGAGAGGGATGAGCAGTTCTTC.

The V and J genes are TRBV5-5 and TRBJ2-5; 7 positions agree with TRBD2. Germline trimming cut 3 bases from V and 6 bases from J; bases unmatched to any gene: 8. CDR3 length: 14 residues. Germline CDR1 SGHKS, CDR2 YYEKEE (reference sequence). The CDR3 spells CASSSGWEGKTQYF. As DNA, the CDR3 is TGTGCCAGCAGCTCGGGGTGGGAGGGGAAGACCCAGTACTTC.

This clone was recorded a few times. A much larger clone differs from this one at a single base, so this may be a read error. This chain connects TRBV7-2 to TRBJ2-7; D call uncertain. CDR3 length equals 11 residues. Germline V gene lookup returns CDR1 SGHTA and CDR2 FQGNSA. V was cut by 5 bases and J by 3 bases, with 5 bases left in between. CDR3 bases: TGTGCCAGCAGCCACTACTACGAGCAGTACTTC. Translating it yields CASSHYYEQYF.

With respect to this clone: The conserved final phenylalanine or tryptophan is absent from the CDR3, which likely points to a read error. It is unclear where the CDR3 begins or ends on the DNA, so no DNA is shown, and the CDR3 is as TCRdb lists it. The V gene is TRBV28, the J gene TRBJ1-1. CDR1 and CDR2 (germline): MDHEN, SYDVKM. The CDR3 spans 12 residues, counting both ends. The CDR3 reads CASSFGPQRAAL.

The chain employs TRBV10-3 and TRBJ2-3; TRBD2 aligns across 11 bases. CDR1 is ENHRY, CDR2 SYGVKD, per germline. The V segment lost 6 bases and the J segment 5 bases; nucleotides outside the gene matches: 1. CDR3 length: 13 residues. For the CDR3, the DNA is TGTGCCATCAGAACTAGCGGGGGAGATACGCAGTATTTT. It is translated as CAIRTSGGDTQYF.

This clone was seen only a few times. The V call is TRBV6-1, the J call TRBJ1-1; perhaps TRBD1 as D (6 bases). Germline lookup yields CDR1 MNHNS and CDR2 SASEGT. CDR3 length equals 13 residues. The V end was cut by 6 bases, the J end by 1 base, with 9 bases between. Here the CDR3 DNA reads TGTGCCAGCAGCCGGACAGCGAACACTGAAGCTTTCTTT. Translation gives CASSRTANTEAFF.

The chain employs TRBV5-4 and TRBJ2-5, with 7 bases that match TRBD2. The CDR3 spans 14 residues. Germline V CDR1 and CDR2: SGHNT, YYREEE (reference sequence). V was clipped by 4 bases and J by 9 bases; unmatched bases: 12. The CDR3 DNA is TGTGCCAGCAGCGAGGGACTATCCGTTCTGGCCCAGTACTTC. It yields the protein CASSEGLSVLAQYF.

The chain is built from TRBV27 and TRBJ2-4, with D perhaps TRBD2 (5 bases). V was pared by 4 bases and J by 0 bases, with 16 bases between. CDR1 is MNHEY, CDR2 SMNVEV, per germline (reference sequence). CDR3 size: 17 residues. In DNA form, the CDR3 reads TGTGCCAGCAGTTCGCTACTCCGAGGGTTAGCCAAAAACATTCAGTACTTC. It translates to CASSSLLRGLAKNIQYF.

The V and J genes are TRBV6-1 and TRBJ2-2; 7 bases agree with TRBD2. The CDR3 covers 15 residues. The V gene end was trimmed by 2 bases and the J gene end by 5 bases; junction bases not matched to a gene: 5. Germline assignment: CDR1 MNHNS and CDR2 SASEGT. In nucleotides, the CDR3 is TGTGCCAGCAGTGAAAGGGCGGGAGTGACCGGGGAGCTGTTTTTT. Its protein is CASSERAGVTGELFF.

This clone has a single count. The rearrangement uses TRBV4-1 and TRBJ2-5, with D possibly TRBD2 on 5 matching bases. Trimming left V 3 bases short and J 7 bases short, with 12 bases between. The CDR3 sequence is 13 residues long. CDR1 and CDR2 (germline): MGHRA, YSYEKL. The CDR3 protein is CASSQRGLTTQYF. In nucleotides, the CDR3 is TGCGCCAGCAGCCAGAGAGGGCTGACGACCCAGTACTTC.

This clone was counted a single time. V usage is TRBV28 and J usage is TRBJ1-2; 7 positions agree with TRBD1. V was clipped by 4 bases and J by 0 bases; unmatched bases: 5. Germline CDR1 reads MDHEN; CDR2 reads SYDVKM. The CDR3 totals 15 residues. DNA for the CDR3: TGTGCCAGCAGTTCGACAGGGCCCGCTAACTATGGCTACACCTTC. Its protein is CASSSTGPANYGYTF.

A few counts support this clone. CDR3: CASSFSGKETQYF. The CDR3 nucleotides read TGTGCCAGCAGCTTTTCTGGGAAGGAGACCCAGTACTTC. This chain connects TRBV7-2 to TRBJ2-5; D is uncertain. CDR1 and CDR2 from the germline V gene are SGHTA and FQGNSA. CDR3 length: 13 residues. V was cut by 3 bases and J by 5 bases, with 10 bases left in between.